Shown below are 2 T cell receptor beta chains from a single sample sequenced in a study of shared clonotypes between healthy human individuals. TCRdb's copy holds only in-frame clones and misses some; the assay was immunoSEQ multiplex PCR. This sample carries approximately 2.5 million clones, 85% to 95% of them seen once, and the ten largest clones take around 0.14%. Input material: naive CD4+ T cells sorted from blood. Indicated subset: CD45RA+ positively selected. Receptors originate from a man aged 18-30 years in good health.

The CDR3 nucleotides are TGCGCCAGCAGCCGACTAGCGGGGGGACCCTACGAGCAGTACTTC. Amino acid sequence: CASSRLAGGPYEQYF. The chain employs TRBV4-1 and TRBJ2-7; 13 nucleotides line up with TRBD2. V lost 4 bases and J lost 2; bases outside the gene matches: 2. The CDR3 is made up of 15 amino acids. The germline V gene encodes CDR1 MGHRA and CDR2 YSYEKL.

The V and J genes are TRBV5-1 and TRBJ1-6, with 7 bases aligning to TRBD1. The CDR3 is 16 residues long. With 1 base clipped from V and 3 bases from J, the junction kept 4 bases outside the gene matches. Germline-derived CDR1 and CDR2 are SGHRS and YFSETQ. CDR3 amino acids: CASSLTGQRYNSPLHF. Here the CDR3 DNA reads TGCGCCAGCAGCTTGACGGGACAGCGCTATAATTCACCCCTCCACTTT.